The 16 T cell receptor beta chains below all came from one sample that was sequenced in a study of beta chain features in type 1 diabetes. The study, taken as a whole, reports: All four CD4+ subsets of Type 1 diabetes patients contained TCRB CDR3s that were moderately but significantly shorter.

No antigen has been assigned to these receptors. The authors reverse transcribed all of the isolated RNA, so sequencing captured expressed TCRB transcripts. Here immunoSEQ multiplex PCR was the method, and the copy in TCRdb shows in-frame clones only, minus some. The data contain about 180,000 clones, around 7.9% of them singletons. The sample consisted of central memory CD4+ T cells from blood. Source of these receptors: a man between 18 and 29 years old with type 1 diabetes.

The rearrangement links TRBV5-1 to TRBJ2-7; the D gene is possibly TRBD1 (5 bases). V lost 1 base and J lost 3, with 14 bases in between. Germline CDR1 is SGHRS and CDR2 is YFSETQ. CDR3 length: 15 amino acids. The CDR3 DNA follows: TGCGCCAGCAGCTTGAAGGGGTCGGCCCTCTACGAGCAGTACTTC. Translating it yields CASSLKGSALYEQYF.

About this clone: Other DNA sequences in this sample translate to the same CDR3. The chain's CDR3 is CSAQGNTEAFF. Here the CDR3 DNA reads TGCAGTGCCCAGGGCAACACTGAAGCTTTCTTT. The chain is built from TRBV20-1 and TRBJ1-1; tentative D call: TRBD1 (5 bases). The CDR3 sequence is 11 residues long. In germline, CDR1 is DFQATT, CDR2 SNEGSKA (reference sequence). Trimming stripped 6 bases from V and 2 bases from J, with 7 bases between.

V is TRBV6-5 and J is TRBJ2-3; perhaps TRBD2 as D (6 bases). The CDR3 is 14 residues long. Trimming took off 9 bases at V and 4 bases at J, with 17 bases between the two ends. Germline lookup yields CDR1 MNHEY and CDR2 SVGAGI. The CDR3 nucleotides are TGTGCCAGTAAGATGCGGGGCCCTGCAGATACGCAGTATTTT. It translates to CASKMRGPADTQYF.

This clone has more than one count but fewer than ten. Different DNA sequences within this sample yield the same CDR3. V and J are TRBV2 and TRBJ2-7; D gene uncertain. V lost 4 bases and J 1 base, leaving 5 bases between the germline ends. Germline assignment: CDR1 SNHLY and CDR2 FYNNEI. There are 12 residues in the CDR3. In DNA form, the CDR3 reads TGTGCCAGCAGTGCGGAGTCCTACGAGCAGTACTTC. Encoded protein: CASSAESYEQYF. Complete variable domain (other parts from reference TRBV2 and TRBJ2-7): EPEVTQTPSHQVTQMGQEVILRCVPISNHLYFYWYRQILGQKVEFLVSFYNNEISEKSEIFDDQFSVERPDGSNFTLKIRSTKLEDSAMYFCASSAESYEQYFGPGTRLTVT.

This clone was seen more than once but under ten times. V usage is TRBV28 and J usage is TRBJ2-7, with 8 bases fitting TRBD2. With V trimmed by 3 bases and J by 7 bases, 11 bases remained unmatched. The germline V gene encodes CDR1 MDHEN and CDR2 SYDVKM. The CDR3 has 15 residues. CDR3 protein: CASSLAAGGDREQYF. The CDR3 DNA is TGTGCCAGCAGTTTGGCCGCCGGGGGGGATCGGGAGCAGTACTTC.

The chain carries TRBV5-4 and TRBJ2-6, with 8 bases matching TRBD1. The length of the CDR3 is 18 residues. Trimming cost V 5 bases and J 0 bases; bases outside gene matches: 10. Germline V gene data show CDR1 as SGHNT and CDR2 as YYREEE (reference sequence). For the CDR3, the DNA is TGTGCCAGCAGGGGAATGACAGGGGCCCTCTCTGGGGCCAACGTCCTGACTTTC. This translates into CASRGMTGALSGANVLTF.

The rearrangement links TRBV5-1 to TRBJ2-1; 14 bases fit TRBD2. Germline V gene data show CDR1 as SGHRS and CDR2 as YFSETQ. V shed 0 bases, J shed 6 bases, and the junction held 2 bases outside the gene matches. This CDR3 has 16 amino acids. The CDR3 is CASSLGLAGGSNEQFF. The CDR3 DNA reads as TGCGCCAGCAGCTTGGGACTAGCGGGGGGGAGCAATGAGCAGTTCTTC.

The chain employs TRBV5-1 and TRBJ1-6; TRBD1 agrees at 7 bases. Germline CDR1 SGHRS, CDR2 YFSETQ. The ends lost 4 bases at V and 6 bases at J; junction bases unmatched: 7. This CDR3 has 15 residues. CDR3 in amino acids: CASSTDGQVNSPLHF. CDR3 nucleotides: TGCGCCAGCAGCACCGACGGACAGGTTAATTCACCCCTCCACTTT. Based on the CDR3 plus reference TRBV5-1 and TRBJ1-6, the full variable domain is KAGVTQTPRYLIKTRGQQVTLSCSPISGHRSVSWYQQTPGQGLQFLFEYFSETQRNKGNFPGRFSGRQFSNSRSEMNVSTLELGDSALYLCASSTDGQVNSPLHFGNGTRLTVT.

In this sample, this clone turned up many times. This sequence joins TRBV5-1 and TRBJ1-5, with a possible D match to TRBD1 (6 bases). V was trimmed by 0 bases and J by 0 bases, leaving 7 bases between them. CDR3 size: 15 residues. Germline V CDR1 and CDR2: SGHRS, YFSETQ. The CDR3 DNA reads as TGCGCCAGCAGCTTGGGGGACAATAGCAATCAGCCCCAGCATTTT. Translating it yields CASSLGDNSNQPQHF. The complete variable domain, with remaining parts taken from reference TRBV5-1 and TRBJ1-5, reads KAGVTQTPRYLIKTRGQQVTLSCSPISGHRSVSWYQQTPGQGLQFLFEYFSETQRNKGNFPGRFSGRQFSNSRSEMNVSTLELGDSALYLCASSLGDNSNQPQHFGDGTRLSIL.

This clone was seen a single time. The CDR3 sequence: CASSTQGAGYGYTF. In DNA form, the CDR3 reads TGTGCCAGCAGCACACAGGGGGCCGGCTATGGCTACACCTTC. V usage is TRBV28 and J usage is TRBJ1-2; 9 bases line up with TRBD1. The CDR3 sequence is 14 residues long. Trimming cost V 6 bases and J 4 bases; bases outside gene matches: 6. From germline, CDR1 is MDHEN and CDR2 SYDVKM.

This sequence joins TRBV25-1 and TRBJ2-1; 8 bases match TRBD2. The CDR3 has 13 amino acids. V was clipped by 3 bases and J by 11 bases; unmatched bases: 6. Germline V gene lookup returns CDR1 MGHDK and CDR2 SYGVNS. This CDR3 is CASSEQGTSQQFF. Written as DNA, the CDR3 is TGTGCCAGCAGTGAGCAAGGGACTAGTCAGCAGTTCTTC. Complete variable domain (other parts from reference TRBV25-1 and TRBJ2-1): EADIYQTPRYLVIGTGKKITLECSQTMGHDKMYWYQQDPGMELHLIHYSYGVNSTEKGDLSSESTVSRIRTEHFPLTLESARPSHTSQYLCASSEQGTSQQFFGPGTRLTVL.

The J gene is TRBJ1-5, the V gene TRBV29-1; D remains unclear. There are 13 residues in the CDR3. The germline V gene encodes CDR1 SQVTM and CDR2 ANQGSEA. V was clipped by 6 bases and J by 0 bases, with 9 bases between them. CDR3 sequence (DNA): TGCAGCGTCGGAGCCGGTAGCAATCAGCCCCAGCATTTT. Translating gives CSVGAGSNQPQHF.

This clone was recorded a few times. V and J are TRBV7-6 and TRBJ2-1, with 7 bases lining up with TRBD2. The V and J ends lost 7 bases and 9 bases, in that order; junction bases with no gene match: 3. There are 11 residues in the CDR3. Germline V gene data show CDR1 as SGHVS and CDR2 as FNYEAQ. CDR3: CASTTGGEQFF. Here the CDR3 DNA reads TGTGCCAGCACCACGGGGGGTGAGCAGTTCTTC.

The chain couples TRBV7-9 to TRBJ2-1; 9 bases are shared with TRBD2. The junction had 10 bases not matched to a gene; V was cut back by 5 bases and J by 8 bases. This CDR3 has 15 residues. Germline CDR1 is SEHNR and CDR2 is FQNEAQ (reference sequence). CDR3 in DNA: TGTGCCAGCAGCCCCGGGACTAGCTATGTTGATGAGCAGTTCTTC. It specifies CASSPGTSYVDEQFF.

This clone was picked up many times. This chain connects TRBV19 to TRBJ2-1; D may be TRBD1 (5 bases). CDR1 and CDR2 from the germline V gene are LNHDA and SQIVND (reference sequence). With 4 bases removed from V and 3 bases from J, the gap between germline ends came to 10 bases. The CDR3 has 14 residues. CDR3: CASSRQIIYNEQFF. The CDR3 DNA reads as TGTGCCAGTAGTAGACAGATCATCTACAATGAGCAGTTCTTC.

The V and J genes are TRBV11-3 and TRBJ2-1, with 7 bases identical to TRBD2. The junction had 10 bases not matched to a gene; V was cut back by 5 bases and J by 3 bases. Per germline, CDR1 SGHNT and CDR2 YENEEA. The CDR3 has 16 residues. The CDR3 reads CASSRDIAGDYNEQFF. CDR3 DNA: TGTGCCAGCAGCCGAGACATCGCGGGAGACTACAATGAGCAGTTCTTC. Based on the CDR3 plus reference TRBV11-3 and TRBJ2-1, the full variable domain is EAGVVQSPRYKIIEKKQPVAFWCNPISGHNTLYWYLQNLGQGPELLIRYENEEAVDDSQLPKDRFSAERLKGVDSTLKIQPAELGDSAVYLCASSRDIAGDYNEQFFGPGTRLTVL.